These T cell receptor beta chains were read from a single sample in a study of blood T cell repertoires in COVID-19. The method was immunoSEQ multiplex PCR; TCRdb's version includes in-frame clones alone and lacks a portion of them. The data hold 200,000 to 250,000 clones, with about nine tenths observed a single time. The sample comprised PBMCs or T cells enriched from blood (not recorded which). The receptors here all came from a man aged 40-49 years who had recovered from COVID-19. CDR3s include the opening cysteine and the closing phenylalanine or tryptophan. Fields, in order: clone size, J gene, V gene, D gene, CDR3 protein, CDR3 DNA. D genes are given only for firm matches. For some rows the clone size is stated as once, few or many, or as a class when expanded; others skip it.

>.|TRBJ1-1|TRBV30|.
CAWRPVPGDTEAFF
TGTGCCTGGAGACCGGTCCCAGGGGACACTGAAGCTTTCTTT
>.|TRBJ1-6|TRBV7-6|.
CASSLDRPYNSPLHF
TGTGCCAGCAGCTTAGACAGGCCCTATAATTCACCCCTCCACTTT
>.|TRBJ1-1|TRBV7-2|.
CASSFQGNTEAFF
TGTGCCAGCAGCTTCCAGGGAAACACTGAAGCTTTCTTT
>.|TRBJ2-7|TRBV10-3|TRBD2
CAISPLAGVGEQYF
TGTGCCATCAGCCCTCTAGCGGGAGTCGGCGAGCAGTACTTC
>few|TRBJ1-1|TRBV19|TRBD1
CASSTTGGADTEAFF
TGTGCCAGTAGTACGACAGGGGGCGCCGACACTGAAGCTTTCTTT
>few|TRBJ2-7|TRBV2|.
CALGGDPSYEQYF
TGTGCCCTGGGGGGTGACCCGTCCTACGAGCAGTACTTC
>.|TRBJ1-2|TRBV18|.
CASSPQRYGYTF
TGTGCCAGCTCACCACAGAGGTATGGCTACACCTTC
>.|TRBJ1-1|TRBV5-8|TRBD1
CASSTRQGGHTEAFF
TGTGCCAGCAGCACTCGACAGGGCGGTCACACTGAAGCTTTCTTT
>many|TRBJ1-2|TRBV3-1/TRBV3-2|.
CASSQDSTGRGYTF
TGTGCCAGCAGCCAAGATTCAACCGGTCGGGGCTACACCTTC
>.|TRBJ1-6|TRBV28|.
CATSRTASSYNSPLHF
TGTGCCACCTCCAGGACAGCCAGCTCCTATAATTCACCCCTCCACTTT
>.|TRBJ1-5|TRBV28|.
CASSPANGRDYQPQHF
TGTGCCAGCAGTCCTGCCAATGGCAGGGATTATCAGCCCCAGCATTTT
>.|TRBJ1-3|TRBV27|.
CASSFSISGNTIYF
TGTGCCAGCAGTTTCTCTATTTCTGGAAACACCATATATTTT
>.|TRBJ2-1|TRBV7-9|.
CASSFAGSSRTYNEQFF
TGTGCCAGCAGCTTCGCGGGCTCCAGCAGAACTTACAATGAGCAGTTCTTC
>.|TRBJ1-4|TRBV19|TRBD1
CASSPQGVEGEKLFF
TGTGCCAGTAGTCCACAGGGGGTGGAGGGTGAAAAACTGTTTTTT
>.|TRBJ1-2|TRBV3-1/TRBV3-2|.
CASSVVSENGYTF
TGTGCCAGCAGCGTGGTTTCGGAGAATGGCTACACCTTC
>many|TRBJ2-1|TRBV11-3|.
CASSEGDSYNEQFF
TGTGCCAGCAGCGAAGGGGATAGCTACAATGAGCAGTTCTTC
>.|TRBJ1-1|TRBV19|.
CASSTSTPGTAVVAEAFF
TGTGCCAGTAGTACCTCCACTCCGGGAACTGCGGTAGTCGCTGAAGCTTTCTTT
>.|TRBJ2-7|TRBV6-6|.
CASSYGTHPNYEQYF
TGTGCCAGCAGTTACGGGACTCACCCCAACTACGAGCAGTACTTC
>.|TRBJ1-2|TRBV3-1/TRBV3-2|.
CASRPAGPLGYTF
TGTGCCAGCAGACCCGCGGGCCCCCTTGGCTACACCTTC
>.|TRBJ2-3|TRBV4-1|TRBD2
CASSQEKAGGPVDTQYF
TGCGCCAGCAGCCAAGAGAAAGCGGGAGGGCCCGTAGATACGCAGTATTTT
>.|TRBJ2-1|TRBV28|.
CASARELSGNEQFF
TGTGCCAGCGCGAGGGAGTTGTCCGGGAATGAGCAGTTCTTC
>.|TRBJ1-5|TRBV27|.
CASSLYDPSQNQPQHF
TGTGCCAGCAGTTTATACGACCCTAGCCAAAATCAGCCCCAGCATTTT
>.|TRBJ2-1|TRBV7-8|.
CASSLLVSQFF
TGTGCCAGCAGCCTACTAGTTTCGCAGTTCTTC
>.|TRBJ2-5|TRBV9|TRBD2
CASSTRTSGGEETQYF
TGTGCCAGCAGCACCCGGACTAGCGGGGGGGAAGAGACCCAGTACTTC
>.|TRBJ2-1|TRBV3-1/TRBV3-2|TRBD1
CASSHRDSRMNEQFF
TGTGCCAGCAGCCACCGGGACAGTCGGATGAATGAGCAGTTCTTC
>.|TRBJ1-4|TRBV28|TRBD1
CASSVGQGDEKLFF
TGTGCCAGCAGTGTGGGACAGGGGGACGAAAAACTGTTTTTT
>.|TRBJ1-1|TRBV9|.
CASSVEGARGEAFF
TGTGCCAGCAGCGTAGAAGGTGCAAGGGGTGAAGCTTTCTTT
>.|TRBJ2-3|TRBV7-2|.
CASSPGVHTDTQYF
TGTGCCAGCAGCCCGGGGGTACACACAGATACGCAGTATTTT
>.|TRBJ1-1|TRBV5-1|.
CASSSIQGGGTEAFF
TGCGCCAGCAGCTCGATACAGGGTGGAGGCACTGAAGCTTTCTTT
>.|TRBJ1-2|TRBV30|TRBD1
CAWVQGAPYYGYTF
TGTGCCTGGGTACAGGGGGCTCCTTACTATGGCTACACCTTC
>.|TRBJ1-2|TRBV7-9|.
CASSKGGEDYGYTF
TGTGCCAGCAGCAAGGGAGGGGAAGACTATGGCTACACCTTC
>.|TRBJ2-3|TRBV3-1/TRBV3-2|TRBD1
CASSQDDRGGADTQYF
TGTGCCAGCAGCCAAGACGACAGGGGAGGCGCAGATACGCAGTATTTT
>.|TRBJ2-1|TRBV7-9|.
CASSPRGGPGEQFF
TGTGCCAGCAGCCCTAGAGGCGGGCCTGGGGAGCAGTTCTTC
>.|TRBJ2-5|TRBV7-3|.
CASSLERETQYF
TGTGCCAGCAGCTTAGAGCGGGAGACCCAGTACTTC